These 25 T cell receptor beta chains were all obtained from the same sample, sequenced in a study of radiation and T cells in renal cell carcinoma. Using immunoSEQ multiplex PCR, the repertoire was profiled, and TCRdb retains in-frame clones only, with some absent. The profile shows some 81,000 clones, roughly nine tenths of them singletons. The sample's time point: blood 4 weeks post-SBRT, at nephrectomy. The treatment is: 15 Gy SBRT to primary tumor, nephrectomy 4 weeks later. The material was blood, obtained from a patient whose treatment included radiotherapy and nephrectomy. These receptors all stem from a woman between 70 and 85 years old with renal cell carcinoma.

V and J are TRBV27 and TRBJ2-7; D is possibly TRBD1 or TRBD2 (5 bases each). Germline V CDR1 and CDR2: MNHEY, SMNVEV (reference sequence). This CDR3 comprises 13 residues. V lost 6 bases, J lost 3 bases, and 12 bases lay in between. The CDR3 is CASRPLGGYEQYF. The CDR3 region has the DNA TGTGCCAGCAGGCCCCTTGGGGGCTACGAGCAGTACTTC.

The chain employs TRBV4-1 and TRBJ2-7; 8 nucleotides line up with TRBD1. V was pared by 2 bases and J by 4 bases, with 13 bases of the junction left unmatched. Germline CDR1 MGHRA, CDR2 YSYEKL. The CDR3 is 17 amino acids. CDR3 protein: CASSQRITGTGTYEQYF. In DNA, the CDR3 is TGCGCCAGCAGCCAAAGAATTACCGGGACAGGAACTTACGAGCAGTACTTC.

The V and J genes are TRBV9 and TRBJ1-2; D not resolved. The CDR3 is 14 amino acids. The ends were cut back, 4 bases at V and 3 bases at J, with 13 bases in the middle. Germline V gene data show CDR1 as SGDLS and CDR2 as YYNGEE. CDR3 amino acids: CASSKLWADYGYTF. CDR3 coding DNA: TGTGCCAGCAGCAAACTATGGGCTGACTATGGCTACACCTTC.

The chain links TRBV6-5 to TRBJ2-7, with unresolved D. V was shortened by 6 bases and J by 1 base, with 16 bases between the two germline ends. The V gene's germline CDR1 is MNHEY and CDR2 SVGAGI. This CDR3 comprises 15 residues. The CDR3 DNA is TGTGCCAGCAGGGCCCCCGGCCTGCAATCCTACGAGCAGTACTTC. Encoded protein: CASRAPGLQSYEQYF.

This chain uses TRBV9 with TRBJ2-7, with D perhaps matching TRBD1 or TRBD2 (5 bases each). This CDR3 region has 15 residues. The V gene lost 0 bases and the J gene lost 0 bases, with 10 bases spanning the gap. Germline V gives CDR1 SGDLS, CDR2 YYNGEE. CDR3 sequence (DNA): TGTGCCAGCAGCGTAGGGTGGGGGAACTCCTACGAGCAGTACTTC. Translating gives CASSVGWGNSYEQYF.

This clone was picked up a small number of times. The chain uses TRBV14 and TRBJ1-1; 7 positions agree with TRBD1. Germline CDR1 is SGHDN and CDR2 is FVKESK. Trimming took 1 base from V and 7 from J; bases not matched to a gene: 12. CDR3 size: 16 residues. Written as DNA, the CDR3 is TGTGCCAGCAGCCAAGGAAAAACAGGGGTCGCTTTTGAAGCTTTCTTT. Its protein is CASSQGKTGVAFEAFF.

CDR3 coding DNA: TGTGCCAGCAGGGTGGACAGGGGCACAGATACGCAGTATTTT. Amino acid sequence: CASRVDRGTDTQYF. This chain connects TRBV2 to TRBJ2-3; 8 bases match TRBD1. This CDR3 contains 14 residues. CDR1 and CDR2 (germline): SNHLY, FYNNEI. Germline trimming cut 6 bases from V and 1 base from J; bases unmatched to any gene: 3.

The chain couples TRBV11-1 to TRBJ2-2, with 7 nucleotides matching TRBD1. This CDR3 has 15 amino acids. Trimming took 4 bases from V and 6 from J; bases not matched to a gene: 8. CDR1 SGHAT and CDR2 FQDESV come from the germline V gene (reference sequence). The chain's CDR3 is CASSSYAQGAGELFF. As DNA, the CDR3 is TGTGCCAGCAGCTCATATGCCCAGGGGGCCGGGGAGCTGTTTTTT.

In nucleotides, the CDR3 is TGTGCCAGCAGAAGGACAGGCCAAAATCAGCCCCAGCATTTT. Amino acids: CASRRTGQNQPQHF. This rearrangement joins TRBV2 to TRBJ1-5, with TRBD1 matching over 7 bases. Germline assignment: CDR1 SNHLY and CDR2 FYNNEI. This CDR3 spans 14 amino acids. Trimming took 6 bases from V and 4 from J; bases not matched to a gene: 6.

V usage is TRBV19 and J usage is TRBJ2-3, with TRBD2 matching over 8 bases. The germline V gene encodes CDR1 LNHDA and CDR2 SQIVND (reference sequence). CDR3 length: 16 residues. V was clipped by 5 bases and J by 3 bases; unmatched bases: 10. The CDR3 is CASSSRREGWTDTQYF. The CDR3 region has the DNA TGTGCCAGTAGTTCCCGCCGGGAGGGTTGGACAGATACGCAGTATTTT.

This clone was observed a single time. The chain couples TRBV28 to TRBJ2-3; 11 nucleotides match TRBD2. The CDR3 is made up of 17 amino acids. Germline V CDR1 and CDR2: MDHEN, SYDVKM. V shed 5 bases and J 1 base; nucleotides not matched to a gene: 8. The DNA of the CDR3 is TGTGCCAGCAGTCCAATCCTGGGACTAGCGGGCACAGATACGCAGTATTTT. Residues: CASSPILGLAGTDTQYF.

The rearrangement joins TRBV7-9 to TRBJ1-1, with TRBD1 as a possible D gene (6 bases). Trimming cost V 5 bases and J 5 bases, with 15 bases left between them. This CDR3 region has 14 residues. In germline, CDR1 is SEHNR, CDR2 FQNEAQ (reference sequence). CDR3 region: CASSLVQGRTEAFF. DNA of the CDR3: TGTGCCAGCAGCCTTGTCCAGGGGAGGACTGAAGCTTTCTTT.

The genes are TRBV4-3 and TRBJ2-2; D is perhaps TRBD2 (6 bases). This CDR3 has 15 residues. Germline CDR1 reads LGHNA; CDR2 reads YSLEER. The V and J ends lost 0 bases and 5 bases respectively, with 10 bases between them. CDR3 residues: CASSQEGGKTGELFF. CDR3 sequence (DNA): TGCGCCAGCAGCCAAGAGGGAGGCAAGACCGGGGAGCTGTTTTTT.

The chain links TRBV6-1 to TRBJ2-7, with D possibly being TRBD1 or TRBD2 (5 bases each). There are 15 residues in the CDR3. Per germline, CDR1 MNHNS and CDR2 SASEGT. V lost 4 bases to trimming and J lost 0 bases, with 13 bases between them. This chain's CDR3 is CASSAGPVSSYEQYF. The CDR3 DNA reads as TGTGCCAGCAGTGCGGGACCTGTCAGCTCCTACGAGCAGTACTTC.

This clone was picked up one time. The genes are TRBV14 and TRBJ1-2; no clear D. This CDR3 contains 13 residues. In germline, CDR1 is SGHDN, CDR2 FVKESK. V lost 1 base and J 3 bases, leaving 6 bases between the germline ends. CDR3 residues: CASSQVIHYGYTF. The CDR3 nucleotides are TGTGCCAGCAGCCAAGTTATACACTATGGCTACACCTTC.

V and J are TRBV6-6 and TRBJ2-7; 10 bases are shared with TRBD1. The trim removed 6 bases at V and 2 bases at J, leaving 4 bases unmatched. The CDR3 consists of 14 residues. Germline V gene lookup returns CDR1 MNHNY and CDR2 SVGAGI (reference sequence). The CDR3 protein is CASRGDRGAYEQYF. The CDR3 coding sequence is TGTGCCAGCAGGGGGGACAGGGGCGCCTACGAGCAGTACTTC.

This clone has just a few counts. The chain carries TRBV9 and TRBJ1-4, with TRBD1 identical over 7 bases. V shed 3 bases, J shed 8 bases, and the junction held 7 bases outside the gene matches. The germline CDR1 and CDR2 sequences are SGDLS and YYNGEE. The CDR3 covers 14 residues. The DNA for the CDR3 is TGTGCCAGCAGCGATGACAGGGCCCCCGAAAAACTGTTTTTT. This codes for CASSDDRAPEKLFF.

The chain carries TRBV28 and TRBJ2-1; TRBD1 agrees at 7 bases. The CDR3 sequence is 17 residues long. From germline, CDR1 is MDHEN and CDR2 SYDVKM. V shed 4 bases, J shed 0 bases, and the junction held 9 bases outside the gene matches. DNA of the CDR3: TGTGCCAGCAGTTCCAACTCGCCAGGGGGCTCCTACAATGAGCAGTTCTTC. It specifies CASSSNSPGGSYNEQFF. Full variable domain (outside the CDR3, taken from reference TRBV28 and TRBJ2-1): DVKVTQSSRYLVKRTGEKVFLECVQDMDHENMFWYRQDPGLGLRLIYFSYDVKMKEKGDIPEGYSVSREKKERFSLILESASTNQTSMYLCASSSNSPGGSYNEQFFGPGTRLTVL.

The chain couples TRBV5-1 to TRBJ1-1; D unclear. Trimming took off 0 bases at V and 8 bases at J, with 17 bases between the two ends. The germline CDR1 and CDR2 sequences are SGHRS and YFSETQ. This CDR3 comprises 15 residues. CDR3 residues: CASSLVGSPDVEAFF. The CDR3 DNA reads TGCGCCAGCAGCTTGGTAGGCAGCCCCGACGTCGAAGCTTTCTTT.

This chain joins TRBV20-1 and TRBJ1-5; D not certain. Trimming left V 4 bases short and J 4 bases short, with 5 bases between. In germline, CDR1 is DFQATT, CDR2 SNEGSKA (reference sequence). CDR3 length equals 11 residues. CDR3 amino acids: CSATGNQPQHF. DNA of the CDR3: TGCAGTGCTACAGGTAATCAGCCCCAGCATTTT.

The chain uses TRBV2 and TRBJ2-7; D unresolved. Trimming took off 3 bases at V and 0 bases at J, with 12 bases between the two ends. CDR1 is SNHLY and CDR2 is FYNNEI in the germline V gene. The CDR3 covers 15 residues. The CDR3 here is CASSDARSSSYEQYF. In DNA form, the CDR3 reads TGTGCCAGCAGTGACGCCAGGTCAAGCTCCTACGAGCAGTACTTC.

The chain combines TRBV6-1 with TRBJ2-7; TRBD1 might be the D (5 bases). CDR1 and CDR2 from the germline V gene are MNHNS and SASEGT. V dropped 7 bases and J dropped 0 bases, with 13 bases sitting between them. This CDR3 is 14 amino acids long. This chain's CDR3 is CASTGRASSYEQYF. The CDR3 region has the DNA TGTGCCAGCACCGGCAGGGCCTCCTCCTACGAGCAGTACTTC.

The rearrangement joins TRBV6-1 to TRBJ2-7; D uncertain. In germline, CDR1 is MNHNS, CDR2 SASEGT. CDR3 length: 15 residues. V was shortened by 4 bases and J by 4 bases, with 17 bases between the two germline ends. This CDR3 reads CASSAQYSGPYEQYF. The DNA of the CDR3 is TGTGCCAGCAGTGCCCAATATTCCGGGCCTTACGAGCAGTACTTC.

This chain links TRBV6-6 with TRBJ2-3; possibly TRBD2 for D (5 bases). The germline V gene encodes CDR1 MNHNY and CDR2 SVGAGI (reference sequence). The CDR3 has 16 residues. Trimming removed 6 bases at V and 0 bases at J, with 16 bases between. The CDR3 here is CASRLWAGTSTDTQYF. In DNA form, the CDR3 reads TGTGCCAGCAGGTTGTGGGCGGGTACTAGCACAGATACGCAGTATTTT.

V and J are TRBV6-5 and TRBJ1-6; D is undetermined. V lost 0 bases, J lost 10 bases, and 16 bases lay in between. The CDR3 runs to 16 residues. Per the germline V gene, CDR1 is MNHEY and CDR2 is SVGAGI. The CDR3 bases are TGTGCCAGCAGTTACTCCGGGGTGGGGTTTGGATCACCCCTCCACTTT. Amino acid sequence: CASSYSGVGFGSPLHF.